This T cell receptor beta chain was profiled in a study of spatial heterogeneity in lung cancer. CDR1 LGHDT and CDR2 YNNKEL come from the germline V gene (reference sequence). The CDR3 totals 15 residues. Trimming pared 4 bases from V and 4 bases from J, leaving 11 bases between. MiXCR, applied by TCRdb to the 5' RACE reads, yields one record per CDR3 protein. The data show more than 75,000 distinct CDR3 sequences, 15% to 20% seen once. As for time point: blood at routine non-recurrence follow-up after resection. The starting material was PBMCs, obtained at follow-up. The clonotype comes from a male donor with early-stage non-small cell lung cancer. This chain uses TRBV3-1 with TRBJ1-6; no clear D. This CDR3 reads CASSPWTDYNSPLHF. The CDR3 DNA sequence: TGTGCCAGCAGCCCCTGGACTGATTATAATTCACCCCTCCACTTT. The full variable domain, in which reference TRBV3-1 and TRBJ1-6 provide the parts outside the CDR3, is DTAVSQTPKYLVTQMGNDKSIKCEQNLGHDTMYWYKQDSKKFLKIMFSYNNKELIINETVPNRFSPKSPDKAHLNLHINSLELGDSAVYFCASSPWTDYNSPLHFGNGTRLTVT.